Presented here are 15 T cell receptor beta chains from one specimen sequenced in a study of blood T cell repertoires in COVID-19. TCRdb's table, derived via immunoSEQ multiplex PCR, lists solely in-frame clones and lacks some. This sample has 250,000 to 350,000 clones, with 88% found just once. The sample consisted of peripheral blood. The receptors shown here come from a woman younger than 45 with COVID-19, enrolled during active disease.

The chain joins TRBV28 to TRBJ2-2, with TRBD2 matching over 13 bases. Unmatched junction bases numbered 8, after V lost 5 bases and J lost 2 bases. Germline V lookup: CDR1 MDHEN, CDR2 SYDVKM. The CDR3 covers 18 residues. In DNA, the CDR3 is TGTGCCAGCAGTGCGCCCGGACTAGCGGGAGCTAACACCGGGGAGCTGTTTTTT. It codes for CASSAPGLAGANTGELFF.

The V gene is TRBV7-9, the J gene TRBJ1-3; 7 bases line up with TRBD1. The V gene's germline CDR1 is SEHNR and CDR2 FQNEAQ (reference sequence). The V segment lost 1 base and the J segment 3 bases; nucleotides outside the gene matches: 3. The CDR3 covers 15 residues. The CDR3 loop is CASSLGRGHGNTIYF. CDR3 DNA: TGTGCCAGCAGCTTAGGAAGGGGGCATGGAAACACCATATATTTT. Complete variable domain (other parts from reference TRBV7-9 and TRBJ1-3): DTGVSQNPRHKITKRGQNVTFRCDPISEHNRLYWYRQTLGQGPEFLTYFQNEAQLEKSRLLSDRFSAERPKGSFSTLEIQRTEQGDSAMYLCASSLGRGHGNTIYFGEGSWLTVV.

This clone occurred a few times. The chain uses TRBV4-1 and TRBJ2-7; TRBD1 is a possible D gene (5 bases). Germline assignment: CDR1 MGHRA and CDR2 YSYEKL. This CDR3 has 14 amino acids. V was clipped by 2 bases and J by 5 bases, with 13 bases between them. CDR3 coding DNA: TGCGCCAGCAGCCAACTACTCAGGGTAAACGAGCAGTACTTC. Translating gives CASSQLLRVNEQYF.

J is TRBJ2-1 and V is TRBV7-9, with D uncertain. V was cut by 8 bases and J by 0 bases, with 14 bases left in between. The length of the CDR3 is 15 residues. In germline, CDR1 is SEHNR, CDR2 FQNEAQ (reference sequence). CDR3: CASWWSGGSYNEQFF. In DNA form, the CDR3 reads TGTGCCAGCTGGTGGTCCGGTGGCTCCTACAATGAGCAGTTCTTC.

CDR3 loop: CASSASSPPAQPQHF. The CDR3 bases are TGTGCCAGCAGCGCTAGCTCCCCCCCCGCTCAGCCCCAGCATTTT. The chain is built from TRBV7-6 and TRBJ1-5; the D is unclear. Germline CDR1 is SGHVS and CDR2 is FNYEAQ. The CDR3 has 15 amino acids. With 5 bases removed from V and 6 bases from J, the gap between germline ends came to 17 bases. The complete variable domain, with remaining parts taken from reference TRBV7-6 and TRBJ1-5, reads GAGVSQSPRYKVTKRGQDVALRCDPISGHVSLYWYRQALGQGPEFLTYFNYEAQQDKSGLPNDRFSAERPEGSISTLTIQRTEQRDSAMYRCASSASSPPAQPQHFGDGTRLSIL.

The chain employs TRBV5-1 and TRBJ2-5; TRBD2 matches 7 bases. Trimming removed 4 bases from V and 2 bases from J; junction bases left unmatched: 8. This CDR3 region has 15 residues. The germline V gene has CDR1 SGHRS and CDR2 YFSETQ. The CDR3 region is CASSLALAEQETQYF. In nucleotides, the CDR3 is TGCGCCAGCAGCCTCGCCCTAGCGGAACAAGAGACCCAGTACTTC.

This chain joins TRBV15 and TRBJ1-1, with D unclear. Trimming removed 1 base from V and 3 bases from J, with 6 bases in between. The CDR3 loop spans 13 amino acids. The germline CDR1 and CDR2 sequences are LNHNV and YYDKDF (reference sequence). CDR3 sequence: CATSRGRDTEAFF. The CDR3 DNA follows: TGTGCCACCAGCAGAGGCCGGGACACTGAAGCTTTCTTT.

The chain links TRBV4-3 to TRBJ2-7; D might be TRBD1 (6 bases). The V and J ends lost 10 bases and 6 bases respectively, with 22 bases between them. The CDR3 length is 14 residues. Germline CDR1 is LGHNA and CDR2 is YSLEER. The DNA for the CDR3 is TGCGCCAACAGGGTAGACAGTCACTTTGGCGAGCAGTACTTC. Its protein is CANRVDSHFGEQYF.

CDR3 protein: CASSPRASGSDNEQFF. In nucleotides, the CDR3 is TGTGCCAGCAGCCCGCGGGCTAGCGGGAGCGACAATGAGCAGTTCTTC. This chain links TRBV7-9 with TRBJ2-1; the match to TRBD2 covers 10 bases. With 5 bases clipped from V and 5 bases from J, the junction kept 9 bases outside the gene matches. The CDR3 runs to 16 residues. Germline CDR1 is SEHNR and CDR2 is FQNEAQ (reference sequence).

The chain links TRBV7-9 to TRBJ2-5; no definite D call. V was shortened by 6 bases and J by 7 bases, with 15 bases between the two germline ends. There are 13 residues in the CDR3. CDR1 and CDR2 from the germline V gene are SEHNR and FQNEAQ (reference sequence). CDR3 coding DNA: TGTGCCAGCAGTAAACAGAGCATTGGGACCCAGTACTTC. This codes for CASSKQSIGTQYF.

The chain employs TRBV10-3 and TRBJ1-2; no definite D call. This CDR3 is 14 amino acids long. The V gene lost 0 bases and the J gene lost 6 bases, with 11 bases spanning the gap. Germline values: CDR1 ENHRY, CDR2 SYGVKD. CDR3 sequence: CAISESRGEDGYTF. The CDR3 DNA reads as TGTGCCATCAGTGAGTCTCGCGGGGAGGATGGCTACACCTTC.

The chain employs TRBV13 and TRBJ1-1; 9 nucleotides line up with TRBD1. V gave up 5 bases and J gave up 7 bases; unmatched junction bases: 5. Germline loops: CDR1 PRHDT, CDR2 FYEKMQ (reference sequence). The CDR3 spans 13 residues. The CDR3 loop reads CASSMDRGDEAFF. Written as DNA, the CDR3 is TGTGCCAGCAGCATGGACAGGGGAGATGAAGCTTTCTTT.

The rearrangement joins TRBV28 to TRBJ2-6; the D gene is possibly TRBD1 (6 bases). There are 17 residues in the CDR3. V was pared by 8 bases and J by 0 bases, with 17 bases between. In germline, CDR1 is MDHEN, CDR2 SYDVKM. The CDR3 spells CASGGQGGASGANVLTF. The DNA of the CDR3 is TGTGCCAGCGGGGGACAAGGGGGAGCCTCTGGGGCCAACGTCCTGACTTTC. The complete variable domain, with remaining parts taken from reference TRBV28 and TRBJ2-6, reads DVKVTQSSRYLVKRTGEKVFLECVQDMDHENMFWYRQDPGLGLRLIYFSYDVKMKEKGDIPEGYSVSREKKERFSLILESASTNQTSMYLCASGGQGGASGANVLTFGAGSRLTVL.

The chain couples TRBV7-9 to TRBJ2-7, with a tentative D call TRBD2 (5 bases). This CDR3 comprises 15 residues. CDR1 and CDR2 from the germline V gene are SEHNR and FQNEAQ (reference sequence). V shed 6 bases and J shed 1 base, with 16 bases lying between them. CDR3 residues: CASSYHGSNSYEQYF. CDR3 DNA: TGTGCCAGCAGTTACCATGGGAGTAATTCCTACGAGCAGTACTTC.

The chain's CDR3 is CSVASTGLHTEAFF. The CDR3 DNA reads as TGCAGCGTAGCCTCAACAGGGCTCCATACTGAAGCTTTCTTT. V gene TRBV29-1 combines with J gene TRBJ1-1; D perhaps matches TRBD1 (6 bases). CDR1 and CDR2 from the germline V gene are SQVTM and ANQGSEA. The V gene lost 6 bases and the J gene lost 5 bases, with 19 bases spanning the gap. The length of the CDR3 is 14 residues.